This T cell receptor (beta chain) was found in a study of blood T cell repertoires in COVID-19. As handled by the study authors: Estimation of nucleated cell counts relied on the amplification of reference gene primers. Repertoires were generated with immunoSEQ multiplex PCR, while TCRdb's copy carries only in-frame clones and drops some. Clonal size and the V and J genes are those of that table, whereas D and trimming came from the DNA. The sample holds roughly 300,000 clones, roughly nine tenths seen once. Recruited during active infection, patients (from Seattle) were subsequently followed longitudinally. V was clipped by 2 bases and J by 5 bases, with 12 bases between them. Germline values: CDR1 MNHEY, CDR2 SMNVEV (reference sequence). The CDR3 has 14 amino acids.

Sequenced input: peripheral blood. The sequence derives from a woman in her twenties or thirties with COVID-19, enrolled during active disease. The V gene is TRBV27, the J gene TRBJ2-5, with a weak D call TRBD2 (5 bases). CDR3 in DNA: TGTGCCAGCAGTTTAAGACTATTAGGGGAGACCCAGTACTTC. Translation gives CASSLRLLGETQYF.